The sample holds a few counts of the clone carrying this TCR beta chain. Its cognate antigen is unknown. The CDR3 sequence is 12 residues long. With 6 bases clipped from V and 6 bases from J, the junction kept 7 bases outside the gene matches. Germline CDR1 reads SQVTM; CDR2 reads ANQGSEA. Primers for the PCR totalled 60 Vbeta and 13 Jbeta. Generated by immunoSEQ multiplex PCR, the TCRdb table keeps only in-frame clones and is missing some. The sample yields roughly 110,000 clones, approximately 80% seen once. This specimen comes from a study of cytomegalovirus exposure and HLA in healthy donors. Study context: Clustering assigned about four fifths of the roughly 380 genotyped donors to the Caucasian-associated ancestry cluster.

Regarding the study as a whole: CMV serostatus was the only immune exposure information that was available. Later analysis identified several of the most significant clusters that appeared linked to common viral pathogens.

V gene TRBV29-1 combines with J gene TRBJ1-1; 7 bases are a match to TRBD1. Sequencing used PBMCs. This sequence was found in a man in his forties in good health and CMV-seropositive. CDR3 bases: TGCAGCGTGCCGGACAGGAGCGCTGAAGCTTTCTTT. It codes for CSVPDRSAEAFF.